This T cell receptor (beta chain) appears in the sequencing data of a study of metastatic and nonmetastatic thyroid tumors. Study-wide context: A comparison of repertoires was made across blood and tumor or nodule tissue from malignant and benign thyroid patients.

General study points: It was reported that TCR beta diversity was significantly higher in malignant thyroid tumors than benign nodules, in blood and tumor.

The entire patient cohort was treatment-naive prior to thyroid surgery. CDR1 is DFQATT and CDR2 is SNEGSKA in the germline V gene (reference sequence). Trimming cost V 3 bases and J 12 bases; bases outside gene matches: 11. CDR3 length: 15 amino acids. This clone was recorded many times. The antigen is unknown. Methods used by the authors: A papillary thyroid cancer distant-metastasis classifier was built from CDR3 differences across clinicopathological groups. TCRdb called clones again from the PCR reads with MiXCR. TCRdb's processing, not the authors', yielded these V and J calls. The sample holds about 7,000 clones, 15% to 20% seen once.

What was sequenced was adjacent normal tissue. This rearrangement joins TRBV20-1 to TRBJ2-7; TRBD2 agrees at 16 bases. The TCR sequence derives from a male donor with papillary thyroid cancer or a benign thyroid nodule (not recorded which). Some clones in this sample may be carry-over from other donors' samples. CDR3 DNA: TGCAGTGCTAGCCAAACAGCGGGACTAGCGGGGGGGGTGTACTTC. Protein sequence: CSASQTAGLAGGVYF.